A single sample gave rise to the 3 T cell receptor beta chains below, sequenced in a study of OX40 agonist ivuxolimab in advanced cancers. TCRdb keeps only in-frame clones here, not all; method: immunoSEQ multiplex PCR. Found here are around 78,000 clones, 81% of them singletons; the top ten hold 3.5% to 6%. Sequences were derived from CD4+ or CD8+ T cells sorted from blood, sampled in a trial of the OX40 agonist ivuxolimab. The receptors shown here come from an adult with an advanced solid tumor such as melanoma, head and neck, liver or kidney cancer.

The rearrangement links TRBV7-2 to TRBJ2-2; TRBD1 agrees at 8 bases. V was clipped by 7 bases and J by 4 bases; unmatched bases: 5. The CDR3 length is 14 residues. Germline V gene data show CDR1 as SGHTA and CDR2 as FQGNSA. The CDR3 DNA follows: TGTGCCAGCACCGGACAGGGTGGCACCGGGGAGCTGTTTTTT. It encodes CASTGQGGTGELFF.

This chain uses TRBV28 with TRBJ2-1; D not certain. Germline V gene data show CDR1 as MDHEN and CDR2 as SYDVKM. Trimming shortened V by 4 bases and J by 5 bases, and 3 bases separated the two germline ends. The CDR3 spans 11 residues. CDR3 sequence reads: CASSSHNEQFF. The CDR3 DNA follows: TGTGCCAGCAGTTCTCACAATGAGCAGTTCTTC.

This clone was seen a handful of times. The J gene is TRBJ2-3, the V gene TRBV5-1; unclear D gene. CDR3 size: 14 residues. Trimming took off 2 bases at V and 0 bases at J, with 7 bases between the two ends. Germline V gives CDR1 SGHRS, CDR2 YFSETQ. CDR3 region: CASSFGLSTDTQYF. In DNA, the CDR3 is TGCGCCAGCAGCTTTGGTTTGAGCACAGATACGCAGTATTTT.